What follows are 3 T cell receptor beta chains derived from one specimen sequenced in a study of memory CD4+ T cells and cytomegalovirus serostatus. The repertoire was sequenced with immunoSEQ multiplex PCR; TCRdb's copy has only in-frame clones and lacks some. The data show about 62,000 clones, about 76% seen once. The sort gate was single viable CD3+CD4+CD8-CD45RO+ cells for memory CD4+ T cells. Source material: memory CD4+ T cells from blood. These receptors were taken from an adult in good health and CMV-seropositive.

The chain uses TRBV28 and TRBJ1-5, with a tentative D call TRBD1 (6 bases). The germline V gene encodes CDR1 MDHEN and CDR2 SYDVKM. This CDR3 region has 15 residues. With 6 bases removed from V and 0 bases from J, the gap between germline ends came to 12 bases. In DNA form, the CDR3 reads TGTGCCAGCAGACCGGGACAACCTAGCAATCAGCCCCAGCATTTT. Encoded protein: CASRPGQPSNQPQHF. The full variable domain, with the rest looked up from reference TRBV28 and TRBJ1-5, is DVKVTQSSRYLVKRTGEKVFLECVQDMDHENMFWYRQDPGLGLRLIYFSYDVKMKEKGDIPEGYSVSREKKERFSLILESASTNQTSMYLCASRPGQPSNQPQHFGDGTRLSIL.

The chain recombines TRBV12-5 with TRBJ2-1; 14 bases line up with TRBD2. J lost 0 bases, V lost 5 bases, and 6 bases had no gene match. The CDR3 is 18 residues long. Looked up from germline, CDR1 is LGHNT and CDR2 is FRNRAP. The CDR3 DNA is TGTGCTAGTGGTCCAGGACTAGCGGGGGGCAGCTCCTACAATGAGCAGTTCTTC. Translated: CASGPGLAGGSSYNEQFF.

This chain links TRBV7-9 with TRBJ2-7; TRBD1 aligns across 9 bases. Germline CDR1 and CDR2: SEHNR and FQNEAQ (reference sequence). Trimming removed 5 bases from V and 3 bases from J; junction bases left unmatched: 8. The CDR3 covers 15 residues. The CDR3 DNA reads TGTGCCAGCAGCCCTCTTGGGACAGGGTACTACGAGCAGTACTTC. Amino acids: CASSPLGTGYYEQYF.